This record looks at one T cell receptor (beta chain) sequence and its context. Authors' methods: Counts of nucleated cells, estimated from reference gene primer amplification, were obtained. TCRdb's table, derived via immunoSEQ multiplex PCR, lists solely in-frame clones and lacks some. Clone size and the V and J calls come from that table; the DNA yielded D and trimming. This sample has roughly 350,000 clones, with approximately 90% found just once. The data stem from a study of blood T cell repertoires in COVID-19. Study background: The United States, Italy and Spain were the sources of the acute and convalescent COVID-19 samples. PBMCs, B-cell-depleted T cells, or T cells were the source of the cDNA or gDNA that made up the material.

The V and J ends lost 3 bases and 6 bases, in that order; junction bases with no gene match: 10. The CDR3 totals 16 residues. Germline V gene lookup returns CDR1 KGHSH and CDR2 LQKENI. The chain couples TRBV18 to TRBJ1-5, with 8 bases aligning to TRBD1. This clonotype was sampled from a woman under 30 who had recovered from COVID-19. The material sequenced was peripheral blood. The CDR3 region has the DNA TGTGCCAGCTCACCGGGATCTCAGGGGGCTGGTCAGCCCCAGCATTTT. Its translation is CASSPGSQGAGQPQHF.